This T cell receptor beta chain was sequenced for a study of Graves' ophthalmopathy and Graves' hyperthyroidism. The study amplified TCR beta CDR3 regions using RNA transcripts. HTBI primers were employed in first-round RT-PCR, then a second-round multiplex PCR followed. TCRdb ran MiXCR on the multiplex PCR reads and lists one entry per CDR3 protein. The table has roughly 400,000 distinct CDR3 sequences, approximately 20% seen once; the top ten hold roughly 1.5%. Germline V CDR1 and CDR2: MNHNS, SASEGT. This CDR3 contains 15 residues. V trimming: 7 bases; J trimming: 5 bases; junction bases outside the gene matches: 9.

This TCR came from a woman aged 18-35 years with Graves' ophthalmopathy. The chain carries TRBV6-1 and TRBJ2-7, with 12 positions matching TRBD1. Sequenced input: peripheral blood. The CDR3 DNA reads TGTGCCAGCACCCTAACCGGGACAGGGGGCGACGAGCAGTACTTC. This sequence encodes CASTLTGTGGDEQYF.